The present entry profiles one T cell receptor (beta chain) with its context. This sample was included in a study of cytomegalovirus exposure and HLA in healthy donors. The CDR3 totals 20 residues. V was shortened by 3 bases and J by 6 bases, with 27 bases between the two germline ends. Germline CDR1 is WNHNN and CDR2 is SYGVQD (reference sequence). Primers included in the PCR were 60 Vbeta and 13 Jbeta primers. This table comes from immunoSEQ multiplex PCR, and its TCRdb copy is limited to in-frame clones, with some not included. The table lists approximately 270,000 clones, roughly 80% of them singletons.

This rearrangement joins TRBV10-1 to TRBJ1-6; possible D gene TRBD1, 6 bases. The sample comprised PBMCs. This TCR was recovered from a girl under 10 years old in good health and CMV-seronegative. As DNA, the CDR3 is TGCGCCAGCAGTGATTATCACAGGGAGGGACCCGAAACCCTTAATTCACCCCTCCACTTT. It yields the protein CASSDYHREGPETLNSPLHF.